The entry below gives a single T cell receptor (beta chain) sequence along with its context. CDR1 GTSNPN and CDR2 SVGIG come from the germline V gene (reference sequence). Trimming cost V 4 bases and J 2 bases, with 11 bases left between them. This CDR3 comprises 13 residues. The sample belongs to a study of identical twins. TCRdb independently ran MiXCR on the 5' RACE reads; one entry per CDR3 protein. The table includes under 900,000 distinct CDR3 sequences, about 18% detected once. These data were also reused for a study on T cells expressing NK-cell markers.

The clonotype originates from a woman between 18 and 30 years old in good health. Specimen: PBMCs. V and J are TRBV30 and TRBJ1-2; no definite D call. CDR3 region: CAWTLQHNYGYTF. The CDR3 DNA follows: TGTGCCTGGACCTTACAGCACAACTATGGCTACACCTTC. Looking up the rest from reference TRBV30 and TRBJ1-2 gives the full variable domain: SQTIHQWPATLVQPVGSPLSLECTVEGTSNPNLYWYRQAAGRGLQLLFYSVGIGQISSEVPQNLSASRPQDRQFILSSKKLLLSDSGFYLCAWTLQHNYGYTFGSGTRLTVV.